This is a list of T cell receptor beta chains from one sample in a study of OX40 agonist ivuxolimab in advanced cancers. Produced via immunoSEQ multiplex PCR; TCRdb's table is partial and in-frame only. Among about 62,000 clones, 65% to 90% were seen once, and the ten largest hold roughly 2.3%. The starting material was CD4+ or CD8+ T cells sorted from blood, obtained in a trial of the OX40 agonist ivuxolimab. These receptors were taken from an adult with an advanced solid tumor such as melanoma, head and neck, liver or kidney cancer. Each CDR3 is given with its conserved first and last residue.

>TRBV18|TRBJ1-2
CASSPRQGGLKGYTF
>TRBV7-6|TRBJ2-1
CASSLARGDEQFF
>TRBV6-5|TRBJ2-5
CASSFPRTDQETQYF
>TRBV7-3|TRBJ2-3
CASSPSGGSTDTQYF
>TRBV9|TRBJ1-6
CASSPEVGGYNSPLHF
>TRBV14|TRBJ2-1
CASSQGWDSVKDEQFF
>TRBV9|TRBJ2-1
CASSVRGAGYNEQFF
>TRBV19|TRBJ1-5
CASSIFTGSPALSNQPQHF
>TRBV14|TRBJ2-3
CASSERGRPSILADTQYF
>TRBV9|TRBJ2-7
CASSVTGQNSYEQYF
>TRBV19|TRBJ1-6
CASSFPRGGLNSPLHF
>TRBV6-5|TRBJ2-7
CASRPSGGINEQYF
>TRBV18|TRBJ1-1
CASSPSDGNTEAFF
>TRBV7-7|TRBJ2-5
CASSLDQKETQYF
>TRBV5-1|TRBJ2-7
CASSTSGLAAYEQYF
>TRBV10-3|TRBJ2-7
CAIRSDRGYEQYF
>TRBV6-6|TRBJ2-3
CASSYGGSNTDTQYF
>TRBV4-2|TRBJ2-6
CASSQDSGANVLTF
>TRBV4-3|TRBJ2-1
CARRREAPNEQFF
>TRBV5-1|TRBJ2-5
CASRGLTSQETQYF
>TRBV4-2|TRBJ1-1
CASSQDLNKGGRNEAFF
>TRBV10-3|TRBJ2-4
CAISEFVAPNIQYF
>TRBV6-5|TRBJ2-7
CASSSPYEQYF
>TRBV25-1|TRBJ2-4
CASSTGKNIQYF
>TRBV5-1|TRBJ1-4
CASSSQGATNEKLFF
>TRBV28|TRBJ2-2
CASSLLPRGELFF
>TRBV10-3|TRBJ1-2
CAISGGTGKDYGYTF
>TRBV6-1|TRBJ2-3
CASSESRTDTQYF
>TRBV2|TRBJ1-4
CASSLPGTGGRKLFF
>TRBV5-8|TRBJ1-2
CASSLPGVNYGYTF
>TRBV19|TRBJ1-4
CASSKNGNEKLFF
>TRBV5-1|TRBJ2-1
CASSSTSGARGEQFF
>TRBV14|TRBJ2-2
CASSLTGFRTGELFF
>TRBV23-1|TRBJ1-5
CASSQSPGASNQPQHF
>TRBV5-4|TRBJ1-1
CASSLGGQGGNTEAFF
>TRBV13|TRBJ1-3
CASSSWNSGNTIYF
>TRBV5-8|TRBJ1-5
CASSPPNQPQHF
>TRBV7-6|TRBJ1-6
CASSLESYSPLHF
>TRBV11-1|TRBJ2-3
CASSSRQWGTDTQYF
>TRBV6-6|TRBJ2-3
CASSASGGADTQYF
>TRBV5-8|TRBJ2-3
CASSNRDLAQYF
>TRBV12-5|TRBJ1-4
CASGPGTAHNEKLFF
>TRBV9|TRBJ1-6
CASSVAAGPGNSPLHF